One and the same sample provided the 28 T cell receptor beta chains below, sequenced in a study of OX40 agonist ivuxolimab in advanced cancers. Here immunoSEQ multiplex PCR was the method, and the copy in TCRdb shows in-frame clones only, minus some. The sample contains approximately 82,000 clones, 70% to 90% of which appear only once. The sample consisted of CD4+ or CD8+ T cells sorted from blood, taken in a trial of the OX40 agonist ivuxolimab. The receptors originated from an adult with an advanced solid tumor such as melanoma, head and neck, liver or kidney cancer.

The genes are TRBV5-6 and TRBJ2-2, with D perhaps TRBD2 (5 bases). Trimming stripped 2 bases from V and 6 bases from J, with 17 bases between. Germline V gene lookup returns CDR1 SGHDT and CDR2 YYEEEE. The CDR3 spans 16 residues. In nucleotides, the CDR3 is TGTGCCAGCAGCTTCAGGCCGGCTAGCCCTCCCGGGGAGCTGTTTTTT. This encodes CASSFRPASPPGELFF.

The chain uses TRBV28 and TRBJ2-1; perhaps TRBD2 as D (5 bases). In germline, CDR1 is MDHEN, CDR2 SYDVKM. CDR3 length: 12 amino acids. Trimming cost V 3 bases and J 5 bases, with 5 bases left between them. In DNA form, the CDR3 reads TGTGCCAGCAGTTTGACTAACAATGAGCAGTTCTTC. This codes for CASSLTNNEQFF.

The chain carries TRBV28 and TRBJ1-2; possibly TRBD1 for D (5 bases). Germline V gene sequence: CDR1 MDHEN, CDR2 SYDVKM. V was shortened by 7 bases and J by 1 base, with 7 bases between the two germline ends. The CDR3 spans 12 residues. CDR3 amino acids: CASNQGNYGYTF. In nucleotides, the CDR3 is TGTGCCAGCAACCAGGGTAACTATGGCTACACCTTC.

This chain connects TRBV9 to TRBJ2-5; D possibly matches TRBD1 or TRBD2 (5 bases each). The length of the CDR3 is 17 residues. Looked up from germline, CDR1 is SGDLS and CDR2 is YYNGEE. The V end lost 0 bases, the J end lost 4 bases, and 19 bases lay between the germline ends. CDR3 sequence (DNA): TGTGCCAGCAGCGTAGGACAGTGGGACCGATTCGCAGAGACCCAGTACTTC. Translating gives CASSVGQWDRFAETQYF.

CDR3 in amino acids: CASSFRLSRVASGRPDTQYF. The CDR3 bases are TGTGCCAGCAGTTTCCGACTCTCTCGGGTGGCTAGCGGGAGGCCAGATACGCAGTATTTT. The chain employs TRBV27 and TRBJ2-3; TRBD2 agrees at 11 bases. Germline CDR1 reads MNHEY; CDR2 reads SMNVEV (reference sequence). This CDR3 has 20 amino acids. The J segment lost 4 bases and the V segment lost 3 bases, leaving 18 bases of the junction unmatched.

This chain connects TRBV2 to TRBJ2-1; D is perhaps TRBD1 (6 bases). This CDR3 comprises 13 residues. Germline CDR1 reads SNHLY; CDR2 reads FYNNEI. V was pared by 6 bases and J by 6 bases, with 12 bases between. The CDR3 nucleotides are TGTGCCAGCAGCCCTCGCAGGGGCAATGAGCAGTTCTTC. Amino acids: CASSPRRGNEQFF. Variable domain in full (rest from reference TRBV2 and TRBJ2-1): EPEVTQTPSHQVTQMGQEVILRCVPISNHLYFYWYRQILGQKVEFLVSFYNNEISEKSEIFDDQFSVERPDGSNFTLKIRSTKLEDSAMYFCASSPRRGNEQFFGPGTRLTVL.

J is TRBJ2-3 and V is TRBV5-6; the D gene is possibly TRBD1 (6 bases). The CDR3 has 16 amino acids. The germline gives CDR1 SGHDT, CDR2 YYEEEE. Trimming stripped 0 bases from V and 1 base from J, with 12 bases between. CDR3 sequence: CASSLVMSGGTDTQYF. CDR3 sequence (DNA): TGTGCCAGCAGCTTGGTTATGTCAGGGGGCACAGATACGCAGTATTTT. Combining the CDR3 with reference TRBV5-6 and TRBJ2-3 gives the whole variable domain DAGVTQSPTHLIKTRGQQVTLRCSPKSGHDTVSWYQQALGQGPQFIFQYYEEEERQRGNFPDRFSGHQFPNYSSELNVNALLLGDSALYLCASSLVMSGGTDTQYFGPGTRLTVL.

This clone was found a few times. The chain employs TRBV5-1 and TRBJ2-3; 9 bases line up with TRBD2. The trim removed 5 bases at V and 1 base at J, leaving 5 bases unmatched. The CDR3 length is 15 residues. Germline loops: CDR1 SGHRS, CDR2 YFSETQ. The CDR3 sequence is CASRISGSGTDTQYF. DNA for the CDR3: TGCGCCAGCAGGATTAGCGGGAGTGGCACAGATACGCAGTATTTT. Full variable domain (rest looked up from reference TRBV5-1 and TRBJ2-3): KAGVTQTPRYLIKTRGQQVTLSCSPISGHRSVSWYQQTPGQGLQFLFEYFSETQRNKGNFPGRFSGRQFSNSRSEMNVSTLELGDSALYLCASRISGSGTDTQYFGPGTRLTVL.

This clone appeared once. The chain links TRBV11-3 to TRBJ2-1; TRBD2 aligns across 8 bases. Germline V gene data show CDR1 as SGHNT and CDR2 as YENEEA. Trimming at V came to 2 bases and at J to 5 bases, leaving 5 bases not matched to a gene. The CDR3 has 15 amino acids. CDR3 in amino acids: CASSLSGGPHNEQFF. The CDR3 coding sequence is TGTGCCAGCAGCTTATCGGGAGGGCCTCACAATGAGCAGTTCTTC.

The chain is built from TRBV5-1 and TRBJ2-5; TRBD1 might be the D (6 bases). Germline V lookup: CDR1 SGHRS, CDR2 YFSETQ. Trimming took 0 bases from V and 5 from J, leaving 17 bases between them. The CDR3 has 16 amino acids. CDR3 region: CASSLGITGFDETQYF. CDR3 DNA: TGCGCCAGCAGCTTGGGTATAACAGGGTTTGACGAGACCCAGTACTTC.

The chain carries TRBV9 and TRBJ1-2, with 8 bases identical to TRBD1. Germline V gene lookup returns CDR1 SGDLS and CDR2 YYNGEE. The CDR3 contains 16 residues. With 4 bases clipped from V and 8 bases from J, the junction kept 16 bases outside the gene matches. The CDR3 DNA is TGTGCCAGCAGCCCCCGGGACAGGAATCTACTGGGGGGCTACACCTTC. Amino acid sequence: CASSPRDRNLLGGYTF.

The chain employs TRBV18 and TRBJ1-4; no firm D call. V lost 2 bases, J lost 4 bases, and 5 bases lay in between. The CDR3 consists of 13 residues. The germline gives CDR1 KGHSH, CDR2 LQKENI. CDR3: CASSPSNNEKLFF. In DNA, the CDR3 is TGTGCCAGCTCACCAAGTAATAATGAAAAACTGTTTTTT.

This chain links TRBV5-1 with TRBJ1-2, with TRBD1 matching over 10 bases. The CDR3 contains 14 residues. CDR1 and CDR2 from the germline V gene are SGHRS and YFSETQ. Unmatched junction bases numbered 3, after V lost 2 bases and J lost 5 bases. The CDR3 spells CASSLGDRGYGYTF. CDR3 DNA sequence: TGCGCCAGCAGCTTAGGGGACAGGGGTTATGGCTACACCTTC.

The chain links TRBV7-2 to TRBJ2-1; tentative D call: TRBD2 (6 bases). The ends were cut back, 1 base at V and 9 bases at J, with 19 bases in the middle. The CDR3 runs to 16 residues. Germline values: CDR1 SGHTA, CDR2 FQGNSA. The CDR3 protein is CASSLVSGGIGGEQFF. The CDR3, as DNA: TGTGCCAGCAGCTTAGTGTCGGGCGGGATCGGGGGTGAGCAGTTCTTC.

The chain links TRBV30 to TRBJ1-4; D not resolved. The CDR3 is made up of 14 amino acids. Trimming cost V 3 bases and J 7 bases, with 15 bases left between them. Per germline, CDR1 GTSNPN and CDR2 SVGIG (reference sequence). The CDR3 DNA sequence: TGTGCCTGGAGCCCCTCTGGGGTAGCTGAAAAACTGTTTTTT. This gives the protein CAWSPSGVAEKLFF.

The chain recombines TRBV4-1 with TRBJ2-7; no clear D. The CDR3 loop spans 14 amino acids. The germline CDR1 and CDR2 sequences are MGHRA and YSYEKL. Trimming took 0 bases from V and 0 from J, leaving 6 bases between them. CDR3: CASSQEESSYEQYF. CDR3 bases: TGCGCCAGCAGCCAAGAAGAGAGCTCCTACGAGCAGTACTTC.

V and J are TRBV14 and TRBJ2-1; no definite D call. V was shortened by 1 base and J by 7 bases, with 8 bases between the two germline ends. There are 13 residues in the CDR3. Per the germline V gene, CDR1 is SGHDN and CDR2 is FVKESK. The chain's CDR3 is CASSQVDLNEQFF. CDR3 nucleotide sequence: TGTGCCAGCAGCCAAGTGGATTTGAATGAGCAGTTCTTC.

The V call is TRBV2, the J call TRBJ2-6; perhaps TRBD1 as D (5 bases). Germline V CDR1 and CDR2: SNHLY, FYNNEI. The CDR3 loop spans 17 amino acids. The ends were cut back, 4 bases at V and 2 bases at J, with 15 bases in the middle. The CDR3 loop is CASSVSQGVAGANVLTF. DNA for the CDR3: TGTGCCAGCAGTGTATCTCAGGGTGTAGCTGGGGCCAACGTCCTGACTTTC.

This chain connects TRBV6-5 to TRBJ2-5; possibly TRBD1 for D (5 bases). CDR1 MNHEY and CDR2 SVGAGI come from the germline V gene. This CDR3 spans 14 amino acids. V was cut by 8 bases and J by 2 bases, with 15 bases left in between. The CDR3 loop reads CASRYSGYQETQYF. CDR3 DNA sequence: TGTGCCAGCCGGTACTCAGGGTATCAAGAGACCCAGTACTTC.

The V gene is TRBV28, the J gene TRBJ2-7; D gene uncertain. Per the germline V gene, CDR1 is MDHEN and CDR2 is SYDVKM. This CDR3 spans 19 amino acids. Trimming stripped 10 bases from V and 1 base from J, with 32 bases between. CDR3 region: CATFSSMVQGWPMSYEQYF. For the CDR3, the DNA is TGTGCCACCTTCTCTTCGATGGTGCAAGGCTGGCCTATGTCCTACGAGCAGTACTTC. Full variable domain (rest looked up from reference TRBV28 and TRBJ2-7): DVKVTQSSRYLVKRTGEKVFLECVQDMDHENMFWYRQDPGLGLRLIYFSYDVKMKEKGDIPEGYSVSREKKERFSLILESASTNQTSMYLCATFSSMVQGWPMSYEQYFGPGTRLTVT.

The J gene is TRBJ2-5, the V gene TRBV7-6; no clear D. Trimming cost V 1 base and J 2 bases, with 14 bases left between them. CDR3 length: 16 amino acids. Germline V gene data show CDR1 as SGHVS and CDR2 as FNYEAQ. The DNA of the CDR3 is TGTGCCAGCAGCTTAGTTACAGCCTGGGGACAAGAGACCCAGTACTTC. This translates into CASSLVTAWGQETQYF.

The chain employs TRBV6-1 and TRBJ2-7; D remains ambiguous. V shed 6 bases and J shed 5 bases, with 14 bases lying between them. From germline, CDR1 is MNHNS and CDR2 SASEGT. The CDR3 is made up of 13 amino acids. CDR3 sequence reads: CASSDRWLDEQYF. CDR3 coding DNA: TGTGCCAGCAGCGATCGCTGGCTGGACGAGCAGTACTTC.

The chain has TRBV15 and TRBJ1-4, with D maybe TRBD1 (5 bases). The germline CDR1 and CDR2 sequences are LNHNV and YYDKDF (reference sequence). Trimming took 2 bases from V and 8 from J, leaving 15 bases between them. The CDR3 spans 15 residues. The DNA of the CDR3 is TGTGCCACCAGCAGACCCGGGGCCACGGAGGAAAAACTGTTTTTT. Translating it yields CATSRPGATEEKLFF.

The CDR3 sequence: CASSSATRPNEQYF. CDR3 DNA sequence: TGTGCCAGCAGCAGCGCGACACGACCTAACGAGCAGTACTTC. The rearrangement uses TRBV21-1 and TRBJ2-7; the D segment call TRBD1 is taken from the table without a DNA check. TRBV21-1 is described as a pseudogene. The CDR3 runs 14 residues.

The chain is built from TRBV5-1 and TRBJ1-4; 11 bases map to TRBD1. Germline V gives CDR1 SGHRS, CDR2 YFSETQ. Unmatched junction bases numbered 1, after V lost 3 bases and J lost 6 bases. This CDR3 spans 14 amino acids. Written as DNA, the CDR3 is TGCGCCAGCAGCTCGGGACAGGGGGATGAAAAACTGTTTTTT. Its protein product is CASSSGQGDEKLFF. The variable domain in full, completed from reference TRBV5-1 and TRBJ1-4, reads KAGVTQTPRYLIKTRGQQVTLSCSPISGHRSVSWYQQTPGQGLQFLFEYFSETQRNKGNFPGRFSGRQFSNSRSEMNVSTLELGDSALYLCASSSGQGDEKLFFGSGTQLSVL.

The V gene is TRBV4-2, the J gene TRBJ2-3, with D tentatively TRBD2 (5 bases). CDR1 is LGHNA and CDR2 is YNFKEQ in the germline V gene. The length of the CDR3 is 15 residues. Trimming cost V 0 bases and J 1 base, with 8 bases left between them. CDR3 DNA sequence: TGTGCCAGCAGCCAAGATCTCGGGGGCACAGATACGCAGTATTTT. This encodes CASSQDLGGTDTQYF.

The table lists this clone with a count of one. This rearrangement joins TRBV4-3 to TRBJ2-2, with TRBD1 matching 8 bases. CDR1 and CDR2 (germline): LGHNA, YSLEER. The length of the CDR3 is 16 residues. With V trimmed by 1 base and J by 1 base, 2 bases remained unmatched. The CDR3 coding sequence is TGCGCCAGCAGCCAAGCCGGACAGGGGAACACCGGGGAGCTGTTTTTT. It translates to CASSQAGQGNTGELFF.

This clone has just one count. This chain connects TRBV7-9 to TRBJ1-1, with 7 bases matching TRBD1. Looked up from germline, CDR1 is SEHNR and CDR2 is FQNEAQ (reference sequence). V lost 6 bases and J lost 3; bases outside the gene matches: 7. This CDR3 region has 14 residues. The DNA of the CDR3 is TGTGCCAGCAGTGACAGGGTTCGGGACACTGAAGCTTTCTTT. Translated, it gives CASSDRVRDTEAFF.